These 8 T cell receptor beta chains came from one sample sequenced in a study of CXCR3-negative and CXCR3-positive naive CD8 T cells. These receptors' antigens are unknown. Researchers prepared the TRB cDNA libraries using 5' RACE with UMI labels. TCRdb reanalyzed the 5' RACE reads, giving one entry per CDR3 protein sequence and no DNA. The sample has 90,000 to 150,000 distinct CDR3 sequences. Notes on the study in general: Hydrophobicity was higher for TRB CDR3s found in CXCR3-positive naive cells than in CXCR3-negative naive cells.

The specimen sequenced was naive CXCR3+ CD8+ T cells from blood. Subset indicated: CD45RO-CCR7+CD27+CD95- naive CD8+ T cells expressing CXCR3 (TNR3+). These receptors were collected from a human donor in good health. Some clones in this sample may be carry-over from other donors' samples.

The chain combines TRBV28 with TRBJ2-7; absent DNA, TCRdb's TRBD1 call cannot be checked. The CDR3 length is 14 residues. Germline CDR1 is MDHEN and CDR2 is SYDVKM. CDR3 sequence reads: CASSLGQVHYEQYF.

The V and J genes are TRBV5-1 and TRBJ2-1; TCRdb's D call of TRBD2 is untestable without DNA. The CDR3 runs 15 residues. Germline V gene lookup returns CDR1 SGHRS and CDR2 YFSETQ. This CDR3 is CASSWGLAGYNEQFF.

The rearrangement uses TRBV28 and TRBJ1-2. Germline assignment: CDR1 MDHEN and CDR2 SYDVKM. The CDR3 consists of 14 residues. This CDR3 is CASRPSDRPDGYTF.

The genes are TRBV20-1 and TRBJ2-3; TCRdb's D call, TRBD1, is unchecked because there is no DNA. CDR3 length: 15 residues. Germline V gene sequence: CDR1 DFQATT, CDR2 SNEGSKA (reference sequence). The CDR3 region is CSASGGTRFSLTQYF.

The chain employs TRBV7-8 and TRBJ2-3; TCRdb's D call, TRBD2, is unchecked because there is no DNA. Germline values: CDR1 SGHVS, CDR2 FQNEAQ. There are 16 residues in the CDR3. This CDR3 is CASSALLAVSTDTQYF.

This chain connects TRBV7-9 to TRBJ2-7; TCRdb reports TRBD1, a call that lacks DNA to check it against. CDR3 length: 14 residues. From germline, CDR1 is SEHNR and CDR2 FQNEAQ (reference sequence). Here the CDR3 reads CASSLAGGIYEQYF.

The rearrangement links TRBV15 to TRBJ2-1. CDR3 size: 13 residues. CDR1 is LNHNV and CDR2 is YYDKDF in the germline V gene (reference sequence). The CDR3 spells CATSPIRHNEQFF.

The CDR3 loop is CASSHLAPISTDTQYF. The J gene is TRBJ2-3, the V gene TRBV12-3 or TRBV12-4; with no DNA, the TCRdb D assignment of TRBD2 cannot be verified. The CDR3 has 16 residues.